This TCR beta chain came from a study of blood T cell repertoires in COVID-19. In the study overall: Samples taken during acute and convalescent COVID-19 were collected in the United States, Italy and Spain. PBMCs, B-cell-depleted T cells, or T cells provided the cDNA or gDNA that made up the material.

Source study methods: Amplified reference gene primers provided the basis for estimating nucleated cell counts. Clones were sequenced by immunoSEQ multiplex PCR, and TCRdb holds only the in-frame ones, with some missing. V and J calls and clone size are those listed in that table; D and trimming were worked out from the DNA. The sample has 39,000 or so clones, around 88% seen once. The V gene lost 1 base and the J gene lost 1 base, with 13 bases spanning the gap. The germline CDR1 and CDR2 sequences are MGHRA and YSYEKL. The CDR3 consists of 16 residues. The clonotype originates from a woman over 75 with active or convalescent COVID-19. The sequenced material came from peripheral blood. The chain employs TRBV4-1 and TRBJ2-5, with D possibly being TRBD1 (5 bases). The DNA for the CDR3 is TGCGCCAGCAGCCAAGGTGACAGCCTGTTCCAAGAGACCCAGTACTTC. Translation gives CASSQGDSLFQETQYF.